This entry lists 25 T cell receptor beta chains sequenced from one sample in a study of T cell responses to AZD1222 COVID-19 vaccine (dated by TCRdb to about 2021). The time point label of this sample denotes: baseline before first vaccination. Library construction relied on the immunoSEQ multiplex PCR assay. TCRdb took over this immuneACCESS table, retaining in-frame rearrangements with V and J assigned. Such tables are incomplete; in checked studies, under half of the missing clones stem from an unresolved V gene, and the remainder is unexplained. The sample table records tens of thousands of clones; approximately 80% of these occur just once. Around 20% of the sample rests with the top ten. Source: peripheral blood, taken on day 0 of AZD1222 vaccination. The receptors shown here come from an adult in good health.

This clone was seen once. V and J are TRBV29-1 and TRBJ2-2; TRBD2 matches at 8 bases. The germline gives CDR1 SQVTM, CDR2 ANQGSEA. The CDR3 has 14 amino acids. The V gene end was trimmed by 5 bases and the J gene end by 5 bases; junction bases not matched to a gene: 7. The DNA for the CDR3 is TGCAGCGTTCCGGGAGGGCCAGGAACCGGGGAGCTGTTTTTT. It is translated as CSVPGGPGTGELFF.

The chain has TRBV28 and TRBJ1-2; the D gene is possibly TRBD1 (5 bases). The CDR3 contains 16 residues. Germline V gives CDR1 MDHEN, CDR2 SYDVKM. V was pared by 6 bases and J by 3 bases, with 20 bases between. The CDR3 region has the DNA TGTGCCAGCAGCACTCGAGGATGGGGACTCGACTATGGCTACACCTTC. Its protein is CASSTRGWGLDYGYTF.

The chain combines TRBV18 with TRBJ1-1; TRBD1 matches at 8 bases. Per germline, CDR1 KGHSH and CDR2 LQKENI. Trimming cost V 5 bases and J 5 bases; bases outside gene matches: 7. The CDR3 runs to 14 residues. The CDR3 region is CASSSQGVRTEAFF. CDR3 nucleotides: TGTGCCAGCTCATCACAGGGGGTTAGGACTGAAGCTTTCTTT.

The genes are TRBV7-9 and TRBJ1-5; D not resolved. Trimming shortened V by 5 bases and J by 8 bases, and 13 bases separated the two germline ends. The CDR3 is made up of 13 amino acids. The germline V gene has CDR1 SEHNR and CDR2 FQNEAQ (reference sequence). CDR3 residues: CASSTAKAKPQHF. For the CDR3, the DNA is TGTGCCAGCAGCACCGCGAAGGCGAAGCCCCAGCATTTT.

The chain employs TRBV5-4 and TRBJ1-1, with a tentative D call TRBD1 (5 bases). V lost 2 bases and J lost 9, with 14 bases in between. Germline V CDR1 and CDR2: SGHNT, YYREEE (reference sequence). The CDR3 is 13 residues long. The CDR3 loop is CASSFFDSPKAFF. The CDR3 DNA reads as TGTGCCAGCAGCTTTTTCGACAGCCCCAAAGCTTTCTTT.

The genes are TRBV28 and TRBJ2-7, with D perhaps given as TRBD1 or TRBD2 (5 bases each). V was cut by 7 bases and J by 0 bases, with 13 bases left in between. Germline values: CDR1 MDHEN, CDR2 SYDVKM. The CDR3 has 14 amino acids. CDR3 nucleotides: TGTGCCAGCATTAGGCTTGGGACCTCCTACGAGCAGTACTTC. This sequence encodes CASIRLGTSYEQYF. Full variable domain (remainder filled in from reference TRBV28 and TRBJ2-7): DVKVTQSSRYLVKRTGEKVFLECVQDMDHENMFWYRQDPGLGLRLIYFSYDVKMKEKGDIPEGYSVSREKKERFSLILESASTNQTSMYLCASIRLGTSYEQYFGPGTRLTVT.

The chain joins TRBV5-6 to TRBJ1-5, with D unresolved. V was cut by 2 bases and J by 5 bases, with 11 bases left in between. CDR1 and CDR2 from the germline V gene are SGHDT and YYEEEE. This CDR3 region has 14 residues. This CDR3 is CASSFRQSYQPQHF. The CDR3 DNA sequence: TGTGCCAGCAGCTTCAGGCAGTCCTATCAGCCCCAGCATTTT.

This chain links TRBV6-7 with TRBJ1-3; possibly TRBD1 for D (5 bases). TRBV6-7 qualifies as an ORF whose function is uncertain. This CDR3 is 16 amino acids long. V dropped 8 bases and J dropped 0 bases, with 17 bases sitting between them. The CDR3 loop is CASPTGGCFSGNTIYF. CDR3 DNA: TGTGCCAGCCCCACTGGGGGGTGTTTCTCTGGAAACACCATATATTTT.

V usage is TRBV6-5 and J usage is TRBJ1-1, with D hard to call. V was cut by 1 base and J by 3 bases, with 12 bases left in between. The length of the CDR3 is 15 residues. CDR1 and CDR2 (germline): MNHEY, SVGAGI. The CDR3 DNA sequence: TGTGCCAGCAGTTACTGGAGGGTAGGTGACACTGAAGCTTTCTTT. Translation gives CASSYWRVGDTEAFF.

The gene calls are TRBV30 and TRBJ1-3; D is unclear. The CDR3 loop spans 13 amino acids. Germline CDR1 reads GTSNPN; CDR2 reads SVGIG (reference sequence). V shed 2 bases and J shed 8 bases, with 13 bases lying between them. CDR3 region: CAWSRNNRDTIYF. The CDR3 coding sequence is TGTGCCTGGAGTCGTAACAACAGAGACACCATATATTTT. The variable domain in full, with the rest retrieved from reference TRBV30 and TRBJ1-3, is SQTIHQWPATLVQPVGSPLSLECTVEGTSNPNLYWYRQAAGRGLQLLFYSVGIGQISSEVPQNLSASRPQDRQFILSSKKLLLSDSGFYLCAWSRNNRDTIYFGEGSWLTVV.

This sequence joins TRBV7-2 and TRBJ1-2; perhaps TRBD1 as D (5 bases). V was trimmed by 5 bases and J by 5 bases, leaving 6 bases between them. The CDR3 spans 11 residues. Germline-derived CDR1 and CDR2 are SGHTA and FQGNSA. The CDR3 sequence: CASSPGYGYTF. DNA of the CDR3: TGTGCCAGCAGCCCAGGGTATGGCTACACCTTC.

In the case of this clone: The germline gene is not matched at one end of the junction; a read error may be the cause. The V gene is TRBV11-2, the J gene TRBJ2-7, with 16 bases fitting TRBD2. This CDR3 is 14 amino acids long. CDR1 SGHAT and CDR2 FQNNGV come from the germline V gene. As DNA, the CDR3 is TGTGCCAGCAGCTTATCCGGGACTAGCGGGAGGGTCGACTTC. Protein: CASSLSGTSGRVDF.

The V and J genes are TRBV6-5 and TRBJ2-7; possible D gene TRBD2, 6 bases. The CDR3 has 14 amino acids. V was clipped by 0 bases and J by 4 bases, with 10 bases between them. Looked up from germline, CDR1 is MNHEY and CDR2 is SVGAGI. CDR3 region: CASSYSGGMYEQYF. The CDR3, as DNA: TGTGCCAGCAGTTACTCGGGCGGGATGTACGAGCAGTACTTC.

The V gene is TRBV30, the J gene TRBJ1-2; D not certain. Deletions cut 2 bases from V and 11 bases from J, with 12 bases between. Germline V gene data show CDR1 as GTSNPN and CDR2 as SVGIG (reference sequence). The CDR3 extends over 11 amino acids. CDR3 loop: CAWSRALGYTF. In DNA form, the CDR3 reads TGTGCCTGGAGTCGGGCCTTGGGGTACACCTTC. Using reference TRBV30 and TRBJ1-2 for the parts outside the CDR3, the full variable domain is SQTIHQWPATLVQPVGSPLSLECTVEGTSNPNLYWYRQAAGRGLQLLFYSVGIGQISSEVPQNLSASRPQDRQFILSSKKLLLSDSGFYLCAWSRALGYTFGSGTRLTVV.

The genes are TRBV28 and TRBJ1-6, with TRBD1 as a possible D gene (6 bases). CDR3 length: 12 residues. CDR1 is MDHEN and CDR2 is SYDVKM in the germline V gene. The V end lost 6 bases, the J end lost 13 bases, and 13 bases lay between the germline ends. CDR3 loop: CASRQGHGPLHF. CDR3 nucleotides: TGTGCCAGCAGACAGGGCCATGGCCCCCTCCACTTT.

The CDR3 here is CASSQVASLGNEQFF. CDR3 sequence (DNA): TGTGCCAGCAGCCAAGTGGCTAGCTTAGGCAATGAGCAGTTCTTC. V gene TRBV3-1 (or the pseudogene TRBV3-2) combines with J gene TRBJ2-1; possible D gene TRBD2, 5 bases. Trimming took off 1 base at V and 6 bases at J, with 13 bases between the two ends. There are 15 residues in the CDR3. Germline lookup yields CDR1 LGHDT and CDR2 YNNKEL (reference sequence).

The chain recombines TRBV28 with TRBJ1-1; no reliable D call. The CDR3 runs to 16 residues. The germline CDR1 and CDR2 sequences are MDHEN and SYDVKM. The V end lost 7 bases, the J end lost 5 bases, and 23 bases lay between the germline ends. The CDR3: CASTLTGRSGTTEAFF. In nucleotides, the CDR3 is TGTGCCAGCACCCTGACCGGGCGCTCGGGTACGACTGAAGCTTTCTTT.

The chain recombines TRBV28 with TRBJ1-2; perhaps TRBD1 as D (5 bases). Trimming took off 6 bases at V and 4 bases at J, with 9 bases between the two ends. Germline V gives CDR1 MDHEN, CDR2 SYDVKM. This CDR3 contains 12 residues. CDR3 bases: TGTGCCAGCAGCCCTGACAGCTATGGCTACACCTTC. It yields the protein CASSPDSYGYTF.

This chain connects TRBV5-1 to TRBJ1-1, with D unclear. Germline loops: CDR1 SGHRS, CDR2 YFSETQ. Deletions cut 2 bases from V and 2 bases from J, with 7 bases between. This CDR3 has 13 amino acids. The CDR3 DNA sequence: TGCGCCAGCAGCTTTACGGGTAACACTGAAGCTTTCTTT. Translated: CASSFTGNTEAFF.

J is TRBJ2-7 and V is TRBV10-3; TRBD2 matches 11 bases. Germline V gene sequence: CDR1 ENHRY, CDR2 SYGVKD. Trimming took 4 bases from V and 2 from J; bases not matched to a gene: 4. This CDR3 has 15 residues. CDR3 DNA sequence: TGTGCCATCAGTGGCGGGACTAGCGGTCCCTACGAGCAGTACTTC. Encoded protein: CAISGGTSGPYEQYF.

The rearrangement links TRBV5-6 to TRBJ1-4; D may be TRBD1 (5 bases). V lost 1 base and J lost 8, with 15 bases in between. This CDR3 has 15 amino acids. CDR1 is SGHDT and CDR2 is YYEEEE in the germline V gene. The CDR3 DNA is TGTGCCAGCAGCTTGAAGGGCAGGGTGGGCGAAAAACTGTTTTTT. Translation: CASSLKGRVGEKLFF.

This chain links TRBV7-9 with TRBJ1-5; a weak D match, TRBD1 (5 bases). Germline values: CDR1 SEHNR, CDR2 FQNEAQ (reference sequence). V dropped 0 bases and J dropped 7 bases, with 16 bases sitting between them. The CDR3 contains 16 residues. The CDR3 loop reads CASSLALSGKKQPQHF. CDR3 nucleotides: TGTGCCAGCAGCTTAGCGCTGTCAGGGAAGAAGCAGCCCCAGCATTTT.

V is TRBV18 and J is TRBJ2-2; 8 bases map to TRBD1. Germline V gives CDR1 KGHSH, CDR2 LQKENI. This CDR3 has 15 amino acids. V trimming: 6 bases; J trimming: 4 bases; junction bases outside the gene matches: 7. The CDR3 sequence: CASSQGASGTGELFF. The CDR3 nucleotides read TGTGCCAGCTCGCAGGGGGCGTCGGGCACCGGGGAGCTGTTTTTT.

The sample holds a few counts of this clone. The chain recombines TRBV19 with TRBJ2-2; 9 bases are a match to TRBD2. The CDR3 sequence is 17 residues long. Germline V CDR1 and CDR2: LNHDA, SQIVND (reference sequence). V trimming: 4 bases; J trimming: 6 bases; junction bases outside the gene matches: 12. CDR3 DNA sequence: TGTGCCAGTAGTAGATCGGCGGGAGGGTCGGAGGCCGGGGAGCTGTTTTTT. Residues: CASSRSAGGSEAGELFF.

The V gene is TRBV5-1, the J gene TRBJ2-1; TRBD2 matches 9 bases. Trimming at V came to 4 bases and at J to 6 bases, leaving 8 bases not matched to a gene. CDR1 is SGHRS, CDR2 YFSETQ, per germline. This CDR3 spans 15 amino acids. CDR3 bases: TGCGCCAGCAGCGTGGCTAGCGGGAACCTCAATGAGCAGTTCTTC. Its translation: CASSVASGNLNEQFF.